These 23 T cell receptor beta chains share one sample of origin, sequenced in a study of ipilimumab plus nivolumab after autologous stem cell transplantation. Sequenced by immunoSEQ multiplex PCR; TCRdb stores in-frame clones only, minus some. The repertoire has over 75,000 clones, 83% of them found once; the top ten carry roughly 2%. This material consisted of PBMCs, taken in a trial of ipilimumab plus nivolumab as post-transplant consolidation. The receptors here all came from a male donor with diffuse large B-cell lymphoma.

V usage is TRBV19 and J usage is TRBJ2-7; 8 bases line up with TRBD2. CDR1 and CDR2 from the germline V gene are LNHDA and SQIVND (reference sequence). This CDR3 contains 15 residues. V was clipped by 5 bases and J by 5 bases; unmatched bases: 11. In nucleotides, the CDR3 is TGTGCCAGTAGTCCCGCGGGGGGCCGCCCCAACGAGCAGTACTTC. It is translated as CASSPAGGRPNEQYF. Looking up the rest from reference TRBV19 and TRBJ2-7 gives the full variable domain: DGGITQSPKYLFRKEGQNVTLSCEQNLNHDAMYWYRQDPGQGLRLIYYSQIVNDFQKGDIAEGYSVSREKKESFPLTVTSAQKNPTAFYLCASSPAGGRPNEQYFGPGTRLTVT.

Only one count was recorded for this clone. V and J are TRBV5-1 and TRBJ2-5; 7 bases map to TRBD1. The CDR3 spans 14 residues. CDR1 is SGHRS, CDR2 YFSETQ, per germline. V lost 0 bases and J lost 5; bases outside the gene matches: 4. The CDR3 sequence: CASSLGRGRETQYF. CDR3 nucleotide sequence: TGCGCCAGCAGCTTGGGAAGGGGGCGGGAGACCCAGTACTTC.

The chain combines TRBV7-2 with TRBJ2-7; 10 bases are a match to TRBD1. Germline V gives CDR1 SGHTA, CDR2 FQGNSA. The CDR3 is made up of 15 amino acids. J gave up 5 bases and V 1 base, and 5 bases lay outside the gene matches. The CDR3, as DNA: TGTGCCAGCAGCTTAGGCGGGACAGGGGCCAACGAGCAGTACTTC. Protein: CASSLGGTGANEQYF.

The chain employs TRBV27 and TRBJ2-7; D is perhaps TRBD1 (7 bases). Trimming stripped 4 bases from V and 9 bases from J, with 19 bases between. The germline V gene has CDR1 MNHEY and CDR2 SMNVEV (reference sequence). The CDR3 contains 14 residues. CDR3 in amino acids: CASSWDRWVGGQYF. DNA of the CDR3: TGTGCCAGCAGTTGGGACAGATGGGTGGGAGGGCAGTACTTC.

The chain uses TRBV7-2 and TRBJ2-2, with D perhaps matching TRBD2 (5 bases). The V and J ends lost 5 bases and 3 bases respectively, with 7 bases between them. The length of the CDR3 is 13 residues. CDR1 and CDR2 (germline): SGHTA, FQGNSA. The CDR3 DNA reads TGTGCCAGCAGCGACTACTACACCGGGGAGCTGTTTTTT. Protein: CASSDYYTGELFF.

The chain has TRBV6-5 and TRBJ2-5, with 7 bases that match TRBD1. The CDR3 runs 13 residues. J was trimmed by 0 bases and V by 8 bases; bases with no gene match: 3. The V gene's germline CDR1 is MNHEY and CDR2 SVGAGI. This CDR3 reads CASRQGNQETQYF. The CDR3 region has the DNA TGTGCCAGCCGACAGGGAAACCAAGAGACCCAGTACTTC.

The sample holds a few counts of this clone. J is TRBJ1-5 and V is TRBV2, with D perhaps TRBD1 (6 bases). V gave up 8 bases and J gave up 9 bases, with 20 bases separating them. The CDR3 covers 14 residues. CDR1 is SNHLY, CDR2 FYNNEI, per germline. The CDR3 coding sequence is TGTGCCAGCGTAGGGCCACCGGGGGCAAGGCCCCAGCATTTT. Protein: CASVGPPGARPQHF.

This sequence joins TRBV6-1 and TRBJ2-2; D remains unclear. The CDR3 is 14 residues long. V was clipped by 7 bases and J by 6 bases, with 15 bases between them. CDR1 MNHNS and CDR2 SASEGT come from the germline V gene. The CDR3 DNA follows: TGTGCCAGCACTCAGGTCACTTTTGCCGGGGAGCTGTTTTTT. Its translation: CASTQVTFAGELFF.

The V and J genes are TRBV10-3 and TRBJ1-1; D is unclear. Trimming cost V 6 bases and J 1 base, with 12 bases left between them. Per the germline V gene, CDR1 is ENHRY and CDR2 is SYGVKD. There are 14 residues in the CDR3. The CDR3 region is CAIRPDGQNTEAFF. In DNA form, the CDR3 reads TGTGCCATCAGGCCGGACGGTCAGAACACTGAAGCTTTCTTT.

In DNA, the CDR3 is TGTGCCAGCAGCATTCTACAGGGTTGGGCGCAGTATTTT. This encodes CASSILQGWAQYF. V usage is TRBV6-1 and J usage is TRBJ2-3; the D gene is possibly TRBD1 (6 bases). The V and J ends lost 6 bases and 10 bases respectively, with 17 bases between them. The CDR3 has 13 amino acids. Germline-derived CDR1 and CDR2 are MNHNS and SASEGT.

In this sample, this clone turned up once. This chain links TRBV7-2 with TRBJ2-7; 10 bases are shared with TRBD1. Germline CDR1 is SGHTA and CDR2 is FQGNSA. The junction had 8 bases not matched to a gene; V was cut back by 5 bases and J by 7 bases. The CDR3 is made up of 14 amino acids. The CDR3 region has the DNA TGTGCCAGCAGCCGGGGACAGGGGATTAATGAGCAGTACTTC. This codes for CASSRGQGINEQYF. The full variable domain, rest sourced from reference TRBV7-2 and TRBJ2-7, is GAGVSQSPSNKVTEKGKDVELRCDPISGHTALYWYRQSLGQGLEFLIYFQGNSAPDKSGLPSDRFSAERTGGSVSTLTIQRTQQEDSAVYLCASSRGQGINEQYFGPGTRLTVT.

The table lists this clone with a few counts. The gene calls are TRBV7-6 and TRBJ1-3, with 7 positions matching TRBD1. The CDR3 loop spans 14 amino acids. Trimming cost V 5 bases and J 8 bases; bases outside gene matches: 9. CDR1 is SGHVS and CDR2 is FNYEAQ in the germline V gene. In DNA, the CDR3 is TGTGCCAGCAGCCTACGACAGGGAGCGGACACCATATATTTT. Amino acid sequence: CASSLRQGADTIYF.

The chain uses TRBV29-1 and TRBJ2-7; 12 bases map to TRBD2. Germline values: CDR1 SQVTM, CDR2 ANQGSEA. Trimming removed 1 base from V and 3 bases from J; junction bases left unmatched: 7. This CDR3 spans 16 amino acids. CDR3 amino acids: CSVEASGGAGFYEQYF. In DNA, the CDR3 is TGCAGCGTTGAAGCTAGCGGGGGGGCCGGATTCTACGAGCAGTACTTC.

V usage is TRBV7-6 and J usage is TRBJ2-3; the D is unclear. Germline values: CDR1 SGHVS, CDR2 FNYEAQ. CDR3 length: 14 amino acids. The V end lost 5 bases, the J end lost 5 bases, and 14 bases lay between the germline ends. The CDR3 loop reads CASSLGPTVDTQYF. Written as DNA, the CDR3 is TGTGCCAGCAGCCTGGGCCCAACCGTAGATACGCAGTATTTT.

The chain links TRBV4-1 to TRBJ1-5; no reliable D call. CDR3 length: 17 residues. Germline assignment: CDR1 MGHRA and CDR2 YSYEKL. The germline V and J ends were trimmed by 8 bases and 9 bases, with 29 bases remaining between them. CDR3 DNA sequence: TGCGCCAGCGCATCAAACCTCGGGGTGGCTAGATCACCGCCCCAGCATTTT. This codes for CASASNLGVARSPPQHF.

The chain couples TRBV5-1 to TRBJ2-3, with 8 nucleotides matching TRBD1. The CDR3 consists of 17 residues. Germline trimming cut 3 bases from V and 0 bases from J; bases unmatched to any gene: 9. CDR1 and CDR2 from the germline V gene are SGHRS and YFSETQ. This CDR3 is CASSWGQVMTSTDTQYF. The CDR3 DNA is TGCGCCAGCAGCTGGGGACAGGTGATGACTAGCACAGATACGCAGTATTTT.

This clone came up once. The genes are TRBV5-1 and TRBJ2-4; 8 bases match TRBD2. V lost 0 bases, J lost 6 bases, and 8 bases stayed unmatched. Germline CDR1 reads SGHRS; CDR2 reads YFSETQ. CDR3 length equals 16 residues. The CDR3, as DNA: TGCGCCAGCAGCTTGGAGGGCGGGGGGAACAGAAACATTCAGTACTTC. Protein product: CASSLEGGGNRNIQYF.

The CDR3 loop reads CASSLVAGGHPDTQYF. The CDR3 DNA sequence: TGTGCCAGCAGCTTAGTGGCGGGGGGTCATCCAGATACGCAGTATTTT. The rearrangement joins TRBV7-2 to TRBJ2-3, with TRBD2 matching 8 bases. Germline CDR1 reads SGHTA; CDR2 reads FQGNSA. Trimming removed 1 base from V and 4 bases from J; junction bases left unmatched: 7. The CDR3 has 16 residues.

This chain uses TRBV7-8 with TRBJ1-5; no firm D call. Trimming cost V 3 bases and J 5 bases, with 8 bases left between them. The CDR3 totals 13 residues. Germline V lookup: CDR1 SGHVS, CDR2 FQNEAQ. In nucleotides, the CDR3 is TGTGCCAGCAGCTTCGGTTCGTATCAGCCCCAGCATTTT. Its translation is CASSFGSYQPQHF.

The chain recombines TRBV6-5 with TRBJ2-6; D call uncertain. V dropped 6 bases and J dropped 0 bases, with 6 bases sitting between them. Germline V gene data show CDR1 as MNHEY and CDR2 as SVGAGI. CDR3 length equals 14 residues. The CDR3 loop reads CASSQSSGANVLTF. The CDR3 DNA reads as TGTGCCAGCAGCCAGTCCTCTGGGGCCAACGTCCTGACTTTC.

The rearrangement uses TRBV4-3 and TRBJ2-1; 8 bases align to TRBD2. This CDR3 has 15 residues. Germline CDR1 LGHNA, CDR2 YSLEER. Trimming cost V 4 bases and J 5 bases; bases outside gene matches: 7. The CDR3 nucleotides are TGCGCCAGCAGCCTTTCCCTAGCGGGTCACAATGAGCAGTTCTTC. Amino acid sequence: CASSLSLAGHNEQFF.

A few counts support this clone. V and J are TRBV25-1 and TRBJ1-1, with D possibly matching TRBD1 (5 bases). Trimming cost V 6 bases and J 3 bases, with 11 bases left between them. CDR1 and CDR2 from the germline V gene are MGHDK and SYGVNS. The CDR3 extends over 13 amino acids. The CDR3 region is CASRRGADTEAFF. The CDR3 coding sequence is TGTGCCAGCAGAAGGGGTGCGGACACTGAAGCTTTCTTT.

The rearrangement uses TRBV7-2 and TRBJ2-1, with D maybe TRBD2 (5 bases). Germline CDR1 is SGHTA and CDR2 is FQGNSA. Between the trimmed V and J ends, which lost 6 bases and 5 bases, there was a span of 14 bases. The CDR3 is made up of 14 amino acids. The CDR3 spells CASSSPRGNNEQFF. The CDR3 nucleotides read TGTGCCAGCAGTAGCCCACGGGGTAACAATGAGCAGTTCTTC.